This TCR beta chain emerged from a study of molecular identifiers for immune sequencing clone quantification. With 10%, 30% or 50% of RNA, roughly 17,000 to 1,000,000 naive CD8 T cells were sequenced. Sorting selected naive CD8 T cells with a CD8+CD4-CCR7+CD45RA+ phenotype. TCRdb ran MiXCR on the PCR reads and lists one entry per CDR3 protein. There are about 510,000 distinct CDR3 sequences in the sample; under 30% occur only once, and 0.7% to 0.9% lies in the top ten. The material sequenced was naive CD8+ T cells from blood, with Jurkat cell RNA spiked in. Subset denoted: FACS-sorted CD8+CD4-CCR7+CD45RA+ naive T cells. The clonotype was recovered from a human donor in good health. Some libraries in this study had Jurkat cell RNA spiked in.

The CDR3, as DNA: TGTGCCAGCAGCTCTCGGACAGAAAACACCGGGGAGCTGTTTTTT. This encodes CASSSRTENTGELFF. The chain links TRBV7-9 to TRBJ2-2; perhaps TRBD1 as D (6 bases). This CDR3 spans 15 amino acids. V was clipped by 4 bases and J by 2 bases, with 11 bases between them. Per the germline V gene, CDR1 is SEHNR and CDR2 is FQNEAQ (reference sequence).